This T cell receptor (beta chain) stems from a study of OX40 agonist ivuxolimab in advanced cancers. Study-level findings and limits: Clonal expansion from baseline to week 6 occurred in both CD4+ and CD8+ T cells.

This CDR3 contains 13 residues. Germline V gene lookup returns CDR1 MNHEY and CDR2 SMNVEV (reference sequence). With 10 bases removed from V and 5 bases from J, the gap between germline ends came to 17 bases. This clone was detected only a few times. Its antigen is currently unknown. The method was immunoSEQ multiplex PCR; TCRdb's version includes in-frame clones alone and lacks a portion of them. The table has 100,000 to 150,000 clones, 80% to 95% seen once. The origin of this receptor is an adult with an advanced solid tumor such as melanoma, head and neck, liver or kidney cancer. Sequences were derived from CD4+ or CD8+ T cells sorted from blood, sampled in a trial of the OX40 agonist ivuxolimab. V is TRBV27 and J is TRBJ2-5; D remains ambiguous. CDR3 DNA: TGTGCCACCCCCCTAGATACTACGGAGACCCAGTACTTC. It translates to CATPLDTTETQYF.